The rows below give T cell receptor beta chains drawn from one sample of a study of beta chain features in type 1 diabetes. Clones were read by immunoSEQ multiplex PCR, and TCRdb kept only the in-frame ones, dropping some. This sample has some 220,000 clones; 11% occur once, and the top ten carry 1% to 1.5%. Sequenced: central memory CD4+ T cells from blood. Receptors were obtained from a young man in good health. CDR3s include the opening cysteine and the closing phenylalanine or tryptophan. Each record gives: CDR3 protein, CDR3 DNA, D gene, CDR3 length, J gene, V gene, clone size. A D gene is named only where the DNA matches it firmly. Only some rows state a clone size, as once, few, many or a class for expanded clones.

CDR3: CASSHTGQGVRETQYF; DNA: TGTGCCAGCAGCCATACGGGACAGGGCGTGCGGGAGACCCAGTACTTC; D: TRBD1; length: 16; J: TRBJ2-5; V: TRBV4-2; size: few
CDR3: CASSLGEGIQYF; DNA: TGTGCCAGCAGCTTAGGGGAGGGCATTCAGTACTTC; D: TRBD2; length: 12; J: TRBJ2-4; V: TRBV7-2; size: -
CDR3: CASSSLPAGSEKLFF; DNA: TGTGCCAGCAGCTCCCTCCCCGCAGGTAGCGAAAAACTGTTTTTT; D: -; length: 15; J: TRBJ1-4; V: TRBV7-9; size: few
CDR3: CASSLGSSYGYTF; DNA: TGTGCCAGCAGCTTAGGTTCCAGCTATGGCTACACCTTC; D: -; length: 13; J: TRBJ1-2; V: TRBV7-9; size: few
CDR3: CASSLGHRGETQYF; DNA: TGCGCCAGCAGTCTGGGACACCGTGGAGAGACCCAGTACTTC; D: -; length: 14; J: TRBJ2-5; V: TRBV4-1; size: -
CDR3: CSAPRQTEAFF; DNA: TGCAGTGCCCCCCGGCAGACTGAAGCTTTCTTT; D: -; length: 11; J: TRBJ1-1; V: TRBV20-1; size: many
CDR3: CASSLTSGSGETQYF; DNA: TGTGCCAGCAGTCTGACTAGCGGGAGTGGGGAGACCCAGTACTTC; D: TRBD2; length: 15; J: TRBJ2-5; V: TRBV7-9; size: -
CDR3: CASSQERDERYEQYF; DNA: TGTGCCAGCAGCCAAGAGAGGGACGAACGCTACGAGCAGTACTTC; D: -; length: 15; J: TRBJ2-7; V: TRBV4-2; size: -
CDR3: CASSSTSGVTGELFF; DNA: TGCGCCAGCAGCTCCACTAGCGGGGTCACCGGGGAGCTGTTTTTT; D: TRBD2; length: 15; J: TRBJ2-2; V: TRBV5-1; size: -
CDR3: CAISEGGSGNEQFF; DNA: TGTGCCATCAGTGAGGGCGGGAGTGGCAATGAGCAGTTCTTC; D: TRBD2; length: 14; J: TRBJ2-1; V: TRBV10-3; size: few
CDR3: CASSTSRDRDRWETQYF; DNA: TGTGCCAGTAGTACGAGCCGGGACAGGGATAGGTGGGAGACCCAGTACTTC; D: TRBD1; length: 17; J: TRBJ2-5; V: TRBV19; size: few
CDR3: CASSSGTANTGELFF; DNA: TGTGCTAGCAGCTCCGGGACAGCGAACACCGGGGAGCTGTTTTTT; D: TRBD1; length: 15; J: TRBJ2-2; V: TRBV7-7; size: few
CDR3: CASSATLPSGTQYF; DNA: TGTGCCAGCAGCGCGACTCTACCCTCGGGGACCCAGTACTTC; D: -; length: 14; J: TRBJ2-5; V: TRBV2; size: few
CDR3: CALKRGRPGDTQYF; DNA: TGTGCCCTAAAAAGAGGGAGGCCGGGAGATACGCAGTATTTT; D: -; length: 14; J: TRBJ2-3; V: TRBV30; size: few
CDR3: CASRDSTNEQFF; DNA: TGTGCCAGCCGGGACAGCACTAATGAGCAGTTCTTC; D: TRBD1; length: 12; J: TRBJ2-1; V: TRBV28; size: -
CDR3: CSGLQGGTLNEQFF; DNA: TGCAGCGGACTACAGGGGGGAACCCTTAATGAGCAGTTCTTC; D: TRBD1; length: 14; J: TRBJ2-1; V: TRBV29-1; size: -
CDR3: CAISVVVNEQFF; DNA: TGTGCCATCAGTGTCGTAGTAAATGAGCAGTTCTTC; D: -; length: 12; J: TRBJ2-1; V: TRBV10-3; size: few
CDR3: CSVEERTGNGYTF; DNA: TGCAGCGTTGAAGAAAGGACAGGGAATGGCTACACCTTC; D: TRBD1; length: 13; J: TRBJ1-2; V: TRBV29-1; size: few
CDR3: CASRTLTDIYGYTF; DNA: TGTGCCAGCAGGACCTTGACAGACATCTATGGCTACACCTTC; D: -; length: 14; J: TRBJ1-2; V: TRBV27; size: -
CDR3: CAWSWVEADTQYF; DNA: TGTGCCTGGAGTTGGGTGGAGGCAGATACGCAGTATTTT; D: -; length: 13; J: TRBJ2-3; V: TRBV30; size: few
CDR3: CASSRSRGPQETQYF; DNA: TGTGCCAGCAGCCGAAGTAGGGGCCCCCAAGAGACCCAGTACTTC; D: -; length: 15; J: TRBJ2-5; V: TRBV4-2; size: -
CDR3: CASSLDVYNEQFF; DNA: TGTGCCAGCAGCTTAGACGTATACAATGAGCAGTTCTTC; D: -; length: 13; J: TRBJ2-1; V: TRBV7-2; size: -
CDR3: CASSHQTGSSYEQYF; DNA: TGTGCCAGCAGCCACCAGACAGGGAGCTCCTACGAGCAGTACTTC; D: TRBD1; length: 15; J: TRBJ2-7; V: TRBV7-2; size: -
CDR3: CSVPGLRDEQYF; DNA: TGCAGCGTGCCGGGGCTTAGGGACGAGCAGTACTTC; D: -; length: 12; J: TRBJ2-7; V: TRBV29-1; size: few
CDR3: CASSFDRTSNEQFF; DNA: TGTGCCAGCAGCTTCGATCGTACCTCAAATGAGCAGTTCTTC; D: -; length: 14; J: TRBJ2-1; V: TRBV7-3; size: few
CDR3: CASSLDRGQGGNYGYTF; DNA: TGTGCCAGCAGCTTAGATCGTGGCCAGGGAGGTAACTATGGCTACACCTTC; D: -; length: 17; J: TRBJ1-2; V: TRBV11-2; size: -
CDR3: CATSRDLGGPYEQYF; DNA: TGTGCCACCAGCAGAGATTTGGGAGGCCCCTACGAGCAGTACTTC; D: -; length: 15; J: TRBJ2-7; V: TRBV15; size: -
CDR3: CASSLAFDEQYF; DNA: TGTGCCAGCAGCTTAGCGTTCGACGAGCAGTACTTC; D: -; length: 12; J: TRBJ2-7; V: TRBV7-9; size: many
CDR3: CASSKDGNQPQHF; DNA: TGTGCCAGCAGTAAGGATGGGAATCAGCCCCAGCATTTT; D: -; length: 13; J: TRBJ1-5; V: TRBV6-6; size: -
CDR3: CSVGSPRASSTDTQYF; DNA: TGCAGCGTTGGTTCCCCGCGCGCATCTAGCACAGATACGCAGTATTTT; D: -; length: 16; J: TRBJ2-3; V: TRBV29-1; size: few
CDR3: CASSSGQTTQETQYF; DNA: TGTGCCAGCAGTTCGGGACAGACGACACAAGAGACCCAGTACTTC; D: TRBD1; length: 15; J: TRBJ2-5; V: TRBV11-2; size: -
CDR3: CASIRAASGSGANVLTF; DNA: TGTGCCAGCATCAGGGCAGCCTCGGGATCTGGGGCCAACGTCCTGACTTTC; D: -; length: 17; J: TRBJ2-6; V: TRBV10-3; size: few
CDR3: CASRDRGVFGYTF; DNA: TGTGCCAGCCGGGACAGGGGCGTCTTTGGCTACACCTTC; D: TRBD1; length: 13; J: TRBJ1-2; V: TRBV19; size: -
CDR3: CASSQRVSRTDTQYF; DNA: TGCGCCAGCAGCCAAAGGGTATCGCGCACAGATACGCAGTATTTT; D: -; length: 15; J: TRBJ2-3; V: TRBV4-3; size: few
CDR3: CASIEPGTSGTETQYF; DNA: TGTGCCAGCATCGAGCCCGGGACTAGCGGGACCGAGACCCAGTACTTC; D: TRBD2; length: 16; J: TRBJ2-5; V: TRBV7-8; size: -
CDR3: CASSFLMRGLYNEQFF; DNA: TGTGCCAGCAGCTTTCTCATGAGGGGCTTATACAATGAGCAGTTCTTC; D: -; length: 16; J: TRBJ2-1; V: TRBV7-9; size: -
CDR3: CASKSVGGDYEQYF; DNA: TGTGCCAGCAAATCGGTAGGCGGGGACTACGAGCAGTACTTC; D: -; length: 14; J: TRBJ2-7; V: TRBV7-9; size: -
CDR3: CASSGQPTARKLFF; DNA: TGTGCCAGTAGCGGACAGCCCACAGCGAGAAAACTGTTTTTT; D: -; length: 14; J: TRBJ1-4; V: TRBV19; size: -
CDR3: CASSDPGTSPTDTQYF; DNA: TGTGCCAGCAGTGATCCCGGGACTAGCCCCACAGATACGCAGTATTTT; D: TRBD2; length: 16; J: TRBJ2-3; V: TRBV7-9; size: -
CDR3: CAIRREADTQYF; DNA: TGTGCCATCCGGAGGGAAGCAGATACGCAGTATTTT; D: -; length: 12; J: TRBJ2-3; V: TRBV2; size: few
CDR3: CASSRTINEKLFF; DNA: TGTGCCAGCAGTCGGACTATTAATGAAAAACTGTTTTTT; D: -; length: 13; J: TRBJ1-4; V: TRBV27; size: -
CDR3: CAWSLRTGDNEKLFF; DNA: TGTGCCTGGAGTTTGAGGACAGGGGATAATGAAAAACTGTTTTTT; D: TRBD1; length: 15; J: TRBJ1-4; V: TRBV30; size: -
CDR3: CASSLASSYEQYF; DNA: TGTGCCAGCAGCTTAGCCAGCTCCTACGAGCAGTACTTC; D: -; length: 13; J: TRBJ2-7; V: TRBV7-2; size: -
CDR3: CSVGREGYEQYF; DNA: TGCAGCGTCGGTCGGGAGGGGTACGAGCAGTACTTC; D: TRBD2; length: 12; J: TRBJ2-7; V: TRBV29-1; size: -
CDR3: CAISESGRGNTEAFF; DNA: TGTGCCATCAGTGAGTCGGGGAGGGGGAACACTGAAGCTTTCTTT; D: -; length: 15; J: TRBJ1-1; V: TRBV10-3; size: -
CDR3: CASSESGTGVQPQHF; DNA: TGTGCCAGCAGCGAATCCGGGACAGGGGTTCAGCCCCAGCATTTT; D: TRBD1; length: 15; J: TRBJ1-5; V: TRBV28; size: -
CDR3: CASLGTPSYNEQFF; DNA: TGTGCCAGCCTTGGGACACCTTCCTACAATGAGCAGTTCTTC; D: -; length: 14; J: TRBJ2-1; V: TRBV6-6; size: once
CDR3: CASSYTRGGTEAFF; DNA: TGTGCCAGCAGCTATACTCGGGGGGGCACTGAAGCTTTCTTT; D: -; length: 14; J: TRBJ1-1; V: TRBV6-5; size: few